The 15 T cell receptor beta chains below were found in one sample sequenced in a study of regulatory T cells in long-lasting Graves disease. Construction of the TCR beta libraries employed iRepertoire HTBI primers in conjunction with Arm-PCR of CDR3 regions. TCRdb used MiXCR to reprocess the multiplex PCR reads, holding one entry per CDR3 protein. Of 350,000 to 500,000 distinct CDR3 sequences in the sample, 21% were seen once. Sample time point: persistent/refractory GD, antithyroid drugs over 5 years with positive TRAb. Following extraction of RNA from PBMCs, that RNA was used to make the TCR library. This sample comprised peripheral blood mononuclear cells (PBMCs), obtained when the disease was refractory, from a patient treated with antithyroid drugs. The receptors stem from a female donor with Graves disease.

This chain links TRBV3-1 with TRBJ1-1; 8 bases map to TRBD1. Trimming cost V 10 bases and J 4 bases; bases outside gene matches: 8. The CDR3 length is 13 residues. The germline V gene has CDR1 LGHDT and CDR2 YNNKEL (reference sequence). The CDR3: CAISTGEATEAFF. CDR3 bases: TGTGCCATCTCGACAGGGGAGGCCACTGAAGCTTTCTTT.

This clonotype turned up a few times. The CDR3: CATSRDRGVVDQPQHF. The CDR3 DNA follows: TGTGCCACCAGCAGAGATCGGGGGGTGGTTGATCAGCCCCAGCATTTT. The chain combines TRBV15 with TRBJ1-5, with D perhaps matching TRBD1 (5 bases). The germline V gene has CDR1 LNHNV and CDR2 YYDKDF (reference sequence). This CDR3 has 16 residues. Trimming took off 0 bases at V and 5 bases at J, with 14 bases between the two ends.

The chain combines TRBV5-1 with TRBJ2-7; TRBD1 agrees at 7 bases. V was clipped by 3 bases and J by 4 bases; unmatched bases: 10. The CDR3 contains 15 residues. Germline CDR1 reads SGHRS; CDR2 reads YFSETQ. The CDR3 DNA reads TGCGCCAGCAGCTACGACAGGGTGCGAGGGTACGAGCAGTACTTC. It encodes CASSYDRVRGYEQYF.

V gene TRBV5-4 combines with J gene TRBJ2-5; D uncertain. Germline V gene sequence: CDR1 SGHNT, CDR2 YYREEE (reference sequence). CDR3 length equals 14 residues. V was pared by 0 bases and J by 3 bases, with 9 bases between. The CDR3 DNA reads TGTGCCAGCAGCTTGGGTTCCCGGGAAGAGACCCAGTACTTC. Protein sequence: CASSLGSREETQYF.

This sequence joins TRBV5-1 and TRBJ2-4; D may be TRBD2 (5 bases). Germline CDR1 SGHRS, CDR2 YFSETQ. This CDR3 region has 15 residues. V was trimmed by 0 bases and J by 6 bases, leaving 13 bases between them. The DNA of the CDR3 is TGCGCCAGCAGCTTGGGGACGGGAAGTTTAAACATTCAGTACTTC. It is translated as CASSLGTGSLNIQYF.

CDR3 bases: TGTGCCAGCCGACAGGGGGCTAGCACCGGGGAGCTGTTTTTT. Protein: CASRQGASTGELFF. The rearrangement links TRBV27 to TRBJ2-2; the match to TRBD1 covers 10 bases. The germline V gene encodes CDR1 MNHEY and CDR2 SMNVEV (reference sequence). After removal of 8 bases from V and 4 bases from J, the junction contained 4 bases not matched to a gene. The CDR3 is made up of 14 amino acids.

There are a few counts of this clonotype. The gene calls are TRBV6-1 and TRBJ1-5, with a weak D call TRBD1 (6 bases). Trimming stripped 4 bases from V and 5 bases from J, with 9 bases between. The CDR3 covers 13 residues. CDR1 is MNHNS, CDR2 SASEGT, per germline. The CDR3 DNA sequence: TGTGCCAGCAGTGTGGCAGGGGATCAGCCCCAGCATTTT. It specifies CASSVAGDQPQHF.

This clonotype came up many times. The V call is TRBV5-1, the J call TRBJ2-7; no reliable D call. The CDR3 length is 12 residues. Trimming removed 2 bases at V and 6 bases at J, with 9 bases between. Per the germline V gene, CDR1 is SGHRS and CDR2 is YFSETQ. CDR3 DNA: TGCGCCAGCAGCTTCAATCCGGCCGAGCAGTACTTC. Protein product: CASSFNPAEQYF.

This clonotype showed up many times. The J gene is TRBJ2-2, the V gene TRBV12-3 or TRBV12-4, with 7 bases identical to TRBD2. V dropped 2 bases and J dropped 2; count of bases not matched to a gene: 5. The CDR3 has 16 amino acids. For the CDR3, the DNA is TGTGCCAGCAGTTTAAACGGCGGGAGTAACACCGGGGAGCTGTTTTTT. It yields the protein CASSLNGGSNTGELFF.

The chain links TRBV4-1 to TRBJ2-2, with 7 bases that match TRBD1. Losses at the gene ends were 6 bases for V and 6 bases for J; bases not matched to a gene: 4. The germline CDR1 and CDR2 sequences are MGHRA and YSYEKL. The CDR3 consists of 13 residues. CDR3 sequence reads: CASRQTGAGELFF. CDR3 nucleotide sequence: TGCGCCAGCAGGCAAACAGGGGCCGGGGAGCTGTTTTTT.

The rearrangement uses TRBV24-1 and TRBJ2-5; the D gene is possibly TRBD2 (5 bases). V lost 11 bases and J 2 bases, leaving 14 bases between the germline ends. This CDR3 region has 13 residues. Germline V gene lookup returns CDR1 KGHDR and CDR2 SFDVKD. The CDR3 coding sequence is TGTGCCATATCCTCAGGAGGACAAGAGACCCAGTACTTC. This encodes CAISSGGQETQYF.

The genes are TRBV30 and TRBJ1-5, with a tentative D call TRBD1 (5 bases). V gave up 5 bases and J gave up 6 bases, with 11 bases separating them. Germline CDR1 and CDR2: GTSNPN and SVGIG (reference sequence). The CDR3 is 12 amino acids. The CDR3 nucleotides are TGTGCCTGGGGGTCGGGGACTCAGCCCCAGCATTTT. Its translation is CAWGSGTQPQHF.

This clonotype was recorded many times. This chain joins TRBV11-2 and TRBJ2-5; D is ambiguous. The germline V gene has CDR1 SGHAT and CDR2 FQNNGV. This CDR3 contains 15 residues. The V end was cut by 3 bases, the J end by 6 bases, with 17 bases between. The CDR3: CASSLQASPRQTQYF. The CDR3 coding sequence is TGTGCCAGCAGCTTGCAGGCCTCCCCAAGACAGACCCAGTACTTC.

J is TRBJ1-5 and V is TRBV12-3 or TRBV12-4; possible D gene TRBD1, 5 bases. This CDR3 is built from 14 residues. Trimming pared 5 bases from V and 6 bases from J, leaving 14 bases between. The CDR3 reads CASSPVGGGQPQHF. CDR3 bases: TGTGCCAGCAGTCCAGTCGGGGGGGGTCAGCCCCAGCATTTT.

The J gene is TRBJ1-4, the V gene TRBV2; a weak D match, TRBD1 (5 bases). This CDR3 spans 16 amino acids. Trimming pared 8 bases from V and 3 bases from J, leaving 19 bases between. Per germline, CDR1 SNHLY and CDR2 FYNNEI. CDR3 coding DNA: TGTGCCAGCTCACCACGATCGTCAGGGCCTAATGAAAAACTGTTTTTT. This codes for CASSPRSSGPNEKLFF.